This T cell receptor beta chain was identified in a study of blood T cells in healthy people across ages. Germline V CDR1 and CDR2: MDHEN, SYDVKM. The CDR3 is made up of 13 amino acids. Trimming took 6 bases from V and 7 from J, leaving 15 bases between them. The use of a sample-barcoded 5' primer and a J-beta primer mix characterized a second PCR of about 7 to 12 cycles. TCRdb fed the 5' RACE reads into MiXCR, producing one record per CDR3 protein. This table has roughly 2 million distinct CDR3 sequences, around half appearing once. The clonotype comes from a woman aged 35 to 49 in good health. The chain uses TRBV28 and TRBJ2-5; no definite D call. Sequenced sample: blood. The CDR3: CASSRPRRSTQYF. The CDR3 region has the DNA TGTGCCAGCAGCCGCCCAAGGCGCTCGACCCAGTACTTC.